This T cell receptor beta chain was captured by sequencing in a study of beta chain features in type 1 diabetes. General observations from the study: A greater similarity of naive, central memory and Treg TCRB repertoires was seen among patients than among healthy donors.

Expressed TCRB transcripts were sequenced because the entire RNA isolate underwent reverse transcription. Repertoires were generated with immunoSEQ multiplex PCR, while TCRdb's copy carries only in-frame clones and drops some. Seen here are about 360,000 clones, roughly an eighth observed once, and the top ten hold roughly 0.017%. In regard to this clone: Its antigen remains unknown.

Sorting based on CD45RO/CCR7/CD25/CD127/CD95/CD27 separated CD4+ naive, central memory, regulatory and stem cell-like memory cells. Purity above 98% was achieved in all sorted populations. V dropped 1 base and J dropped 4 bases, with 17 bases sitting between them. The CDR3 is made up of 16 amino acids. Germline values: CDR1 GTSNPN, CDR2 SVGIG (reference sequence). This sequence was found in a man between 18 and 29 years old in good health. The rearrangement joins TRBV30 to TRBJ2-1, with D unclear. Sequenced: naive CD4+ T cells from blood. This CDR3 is CAWSGPIAAPYNEQFF. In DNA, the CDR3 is TGTGCCTGGAGTGGCCCAATAGCTGCGCCTTACAATGAGCAGTTCTTC.